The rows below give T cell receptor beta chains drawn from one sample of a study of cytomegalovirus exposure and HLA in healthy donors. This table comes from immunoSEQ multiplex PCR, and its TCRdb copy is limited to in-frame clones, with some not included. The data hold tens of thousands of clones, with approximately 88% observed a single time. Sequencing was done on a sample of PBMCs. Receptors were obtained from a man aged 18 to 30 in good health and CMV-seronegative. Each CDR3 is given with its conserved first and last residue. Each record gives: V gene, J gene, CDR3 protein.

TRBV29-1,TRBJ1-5,CSAMTGPGLNQPQHF
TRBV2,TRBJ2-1,CASSERTYNEQFF
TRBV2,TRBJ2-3,CASKRLAGVSSDTQYF
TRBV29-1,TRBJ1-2,CSVDPGTNYGYTF
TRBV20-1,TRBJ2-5,CSAERGETQYF
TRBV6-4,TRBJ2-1,CASSDELAGSDEQFF
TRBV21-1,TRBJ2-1,CASSKVGLTASESPRDEQFF
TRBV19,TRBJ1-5,CASSPTSQNVYQPQHF
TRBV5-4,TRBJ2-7,CASSTSHGTSIYEQYF
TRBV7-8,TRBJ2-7,CASSALGSRPYEQYF
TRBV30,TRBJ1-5,CAWGRQGNQPQHF
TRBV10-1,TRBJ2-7,CASSPPGLAGASSYEQYF
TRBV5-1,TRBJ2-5,CASSLGPGLKETQYF
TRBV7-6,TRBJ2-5,CASSLDPPGRDRVSQETQYF
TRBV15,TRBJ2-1,CATIGLAGKEQFF
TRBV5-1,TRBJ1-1,CASSSGDRSNTEAFF
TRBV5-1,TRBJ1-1,CASSLDLRAAFF
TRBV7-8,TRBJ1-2,CASSLAGGERGYTF
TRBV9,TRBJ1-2,CASSVDLEFGDGYTF
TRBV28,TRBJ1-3,CASSSGYNTIYF
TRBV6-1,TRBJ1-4,CASGPFFLGDEKLFF
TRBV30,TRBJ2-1,CAWSALAGEVNEQFF
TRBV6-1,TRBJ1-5,CASRGQGDQPQHF
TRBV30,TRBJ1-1,CAWRAGTGVALF
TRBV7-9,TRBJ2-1,CASSLRRDEQFF
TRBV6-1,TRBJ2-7,CASSVTGVIAYEQYF
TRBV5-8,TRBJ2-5,CASSLKGQAQETQYF
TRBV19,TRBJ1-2,CASSLGAANYGYTF
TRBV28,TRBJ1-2,CASSLSPRGQVGGYTF
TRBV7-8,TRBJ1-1,CASSLNRGRRSTEAFF
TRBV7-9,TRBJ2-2,CASSFWGSGTNTGELFF
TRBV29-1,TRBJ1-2,CSVFRQGENYGYTF
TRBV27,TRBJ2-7,CASTGSSYEQYF
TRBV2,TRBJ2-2,CASSWRENTGELFF
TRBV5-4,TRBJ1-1,CASSGWTANTEAFF
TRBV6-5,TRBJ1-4,CVSSYEATNEKLFF
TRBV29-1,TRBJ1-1,CSVEEAKQRYTEAFF
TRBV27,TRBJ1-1,CASSSWTATMNTEAFF
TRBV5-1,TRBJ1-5,CASSLAGGRGQPQHF
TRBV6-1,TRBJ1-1,CASSRPAGDDTEAFF
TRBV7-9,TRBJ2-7,CASSSHHYEQYF
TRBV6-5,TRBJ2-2,CASSYSLIGASGELFF
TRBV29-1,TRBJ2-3,CSVEVLAADTQYF
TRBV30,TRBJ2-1,CAWSASGSAYNEQFF
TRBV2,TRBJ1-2,CASSPWDSHGYTF
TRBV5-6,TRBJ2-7,CASSVGLAYEQYF
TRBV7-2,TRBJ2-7,CASSPGPSYEQYF
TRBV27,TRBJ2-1,CASSPEGNEQFF
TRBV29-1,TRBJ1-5,CSVERWHYGSNQPQHF
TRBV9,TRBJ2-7,CASSPLRLANTYEQYF